This is a list of T cell receptor beta chains from one sample in a study of blood T cell repertoires in COVID-19. Using immunoSEQ multiplex PCR, the repertoire was profiled, and TCRdb retains in-frame clones only, with some absent. Of approximately 130,000 clones detected, around 78% appear once; the ten largest clones hold about 10%. Sequencing was carried out using peripheral blood. The receptors were sampled from a human donor in a cohort sampled during active COVID-19. CDR3s include the opening cysteine and the closing phenylalanine or tryptophan. A D gene is named only where the DNA matches it firmly. Size is omitted from some rows. Given values are once, few, many or a class for expanded clones.

v_call: TRBV21-1; j_call: TRBJ2-2; clone_size: .; d_call: .; cdr3_nt: TGTGCCAGCAGCAAAGTTAGGACAGATACCGGGGAGCTGTTTTTT; cdr3_aa: CASSKVRTDTGELFF
v_call: TRBV11-2; j_call: TRBJ2-5; clone_size: .; d_call: TRBD2; cdr3_nt: TGTGCCAGCAGCACACAAAGCGGGGAGATATTGGAGACCCAGTACTTC; cdr3_aa: CASSTQSGEILETQYF
v_call: TRBV27; j_call: TRBJ2-7; clone_size: .; d_call: .; cdr3_nt: TGTGCCAGCAGTTTTTCCAGAACCTACGAGCAGTACTTC; cdr3_aa: CASSFSRTYEQYF
v_call: TRBV19; j_call: TRBJ1-5; clone_size: .; d_call: TRBD1; cdr3_nt: TGTGCCAGTAGTTCCGAAGAAAAATACAGGGGGAATCAGCCCCAGCATTTT; cdr3_aa: CASSSEEKYRGNQPQHF
v_call: TRBV29-1; j_call: TRBJ1-1; clone_size: .; d_call: .; cdr3_nt: TGCAGCGTTGCACTAGGAAAAACTGAAGCTTTCTTT; cdr3_aa: CSVALGKTEAFF
v_call: TRBV5-4; j_call: TRBJ2-3; clone_size: few; d_call: .; cdr3_nt: TGTGCCAGCAGCTTGGCACTGACAAGCACAGATACGCAGTATTTT; cdr3_aa: CASSLALTSTDTQYF
v_call: TRBV5-1; j_call: TRBJ2-1; clone_size: .; d_call: TRBD2; cdr3_nt: TGCGCCAGCAGCTTGGGTAGCGGGGGGGGCAATGAGCAGTTCTTC; cdr3_aa: CASSLGSGGGNEQFF
v_call: TRBV19; j_call: TRBJ1-1; clone_size: .; d_call: .; cdr3_nt: TGTGCCAGTATGCGGGGGAACTCGAACACTGAAGCTTTCTTT; cdr3_aa: CASMRGNSNTEAFF
v_call: TRBV3-1/TRBV3-2; j_call: TRBJ1-2; clone_size: .; d_call: .; cdr3_nt: TGTGCCAGCAGCCAGGGGAGAGGCACGGGTGGCTACACCTTC; cdr3_aa: CASSQGRGTGGYTF
v_call: TRBV2; j_call: TRBJ2-5; clone_size: once; d_call: TRBD2; cdr3_nt: TGTGCCAGCAGTGATATAGCGGGAGGTGGGGAGACCCAGTACTTC; cdr3_aa: CASSDIAGGGETQYF
v_call: TRBV7-9; j_call: TRBJ2-3; clone_size: .; d_call: TRBD2; cdr3_nt: TGTGCCAGCAGCTCCGGGGGGGCCCTAGATACGCAGTATTTT; cdr3_aa: CASSSGGALDTQYF
v_call: TRBV7-9; j_call: TRBJ1-2; clone_size: .; d_call: .; cdr3_nt: TGTGCCAGCAGCTTAACGGGGGGGTCGGATGGCTACACCTTC; cdr3_aa: CASSLTGGSDGYTF
v_call: TRBV19; j_call: TRBJ1-2; clone_size: once; d_call: TRBD1; cdr3_nt: TGTGCCAGTAGTAGGAAAAAACAGGGGAGCTATGGCTACACCTTC; cdr3_aa: CASSRKKQGSYGYTF
v_call: TRBV5-4; j_call: TRBJ1-1; clone_size: .; d_call: .; cdr3_nt: TGTGCCAGCAGCTTCCACACCAACACTGAAGCTTTCTTT; cdr3_aa: CASSFHTNTEAFF
v_call: TRBV5-1; j_call: TRBJ1-1; clone_size: .; d_call: .; cdr3_nt: TGCGCCAGCAGCTTTGGACAGCCGAACACTGAAGCTTTCTTT; cdr3_aa: CASSFGQPNTEAFF
v_call: TRBV11-2; j_call: TRBJ1-4; clone_size: .; d_call: .; cdr3_nt: TGTGCCAGCAGGGGATCTTCAGGGGTAGGAACGGAAAAACTGTTTTTT; cdr3_aa: CASRGSSGVGTEKLFF
v_call: TRBV7-3; j_call: TRBJ1-6; clone_size: .; d_call: .; cdr3_nt: TGTGCCAGCAGCTTAGTTGGGACACAGAATTCACCCCTCCACTTT; cdr3_aa: CASSLVGTQNSPLHF
v_call: TRBV25-1; j_call: TRBJ1-1; clone_size: .; d_call: TRBD1; cdr3_nt: TGTGCCAGCACCCGGACAGGGTCGAACACTGAAGCTTTCTTT; cdr3_aa: CASTRTGSNTEAFF
v_call: TRBV6-5; j_call: TRBJ2-4; clone_size: .; d_call: TRBD2; cdr3_nt: TGTGCCAGCAGACCCCTTGGGACTATCAGAAACATTCAGTACTTC; cdr3_aa: CASRPLGTIRNIQYF
v_call: TRBV20-1; j_call: TRBJ2-4; clone_size: few; d_call: TRBD2; cdr3_nt: TGCAGTGCTAGTCGGACTAGCGGGGCAGACATTCAGTACTTC; cdr3_aa: CSASRTSGADIQYF
v_call: TRBV3-1/TRBV3-2; j_call: TRBJ1-3; clone_size: .; d_call: TRBD1; cdr3_nt: TGTGCCAGCAGCCACAGGGGACAGGGCAGTTCGAAAGGAAACACCATATATTTT; cdr3_aa: CASSHRGQGSSKGNTIYF
v_call: TRBV5-1; j_call: TRBJ2-7; clone_size: .; d_call: TRBD1; cdr3_nt: TGCGCCAGCAGCCCGGGACAGGGTGGCGAGCAGTACTTC; cdr3_aa: CASSPGQGGEQYF
v_call: TRBV10-2; j_call: TRBJ1-1; clone_size: .; d_call: .; cdr3_nt: TGCGCCAGCAGTATGCCGGGAGGGACTGAAGCTTTCTTT; cdr3_aa: CASSMPGGTEAFF
v_call: TRBV9; j_call: TRBJ2-1; clone_size: .; d_call: .; cdr3_nt: TGTGCCAGCAGCGTTGGACAGTACAATGAGCAGTTCTTC; cdr3_aa: CASSVGQYNEQFF
v_call: TRBV4-1; j_call: TRBJ1-2; clone_size: .; d_call: .; cdr3_nt: TGCGCCAGCAGCCAAGAACCCCGCGGCTATGGCTACACCTTC; cdr3_aa: CASSQEPRGYGYTF
v_call: TRBV5-4; j_call: TRBJ2-7; clone_size: few; d_call: .; cdr3_nt: TGTGCCAGCAGGTTGAGAGGGGGCTACGAGCAGTACTTC; cdr3_aa: CASRLRGGYEQYF
v_call: TRBV30; j_call: TRBJ2-7; clone_size: .; d_call: TRBD2; cdr3_nt: TGTGCCTGGAGCATAACTAGCGGGGGGGCCTACGAGCAGTACTTC; cdr3_aa: CAWSITSGGAYEQYF
v_call: TRBV5-5; j_call: TRBJ1-2; clone_size: .; d_call: TRBD1; cdr3_nt: TGTGCCAGCAGCTTGGGCCCACTACCGGGACAGGGTCAGGGGACCAATGGCTACACCTTC; cdr3_aa: CASSLGPLPGQGQGTNGYTF
v_call: TRBV7-3; j_call: TRBJ2-3; clone_size: .; d_call: TRBD2; cdr3_nt: TGTGCCAGCGGGCGCGGGGGGCAGACCACAGATACGCAGTATTTT; cdr3_aa: CASGRGGQTTDTQYF
v_call: TRBV6-4; j_call: TRBJ2-7; clone_size: .; d_call: TRBD2; cdr3_nt: TGTGCCAGCAGGTCCTTAGGGCCAGGGAGGGGAGACTACGGTGAGCAGTACTTC; cdr3_aa: CASRSLGPGRGDYGEQYF
v_call: TRBV9; j_call: TRBJ2-7; clone_size: .; d_call: .; cdr3_nt: TGTGCCAGCAGCGTAGTTAGATACGAGCAGTACTTC; cdr3_aa: CASSVVRYEQYF
v_call: TRBV7-3; j_call: TRBJ1-1; clone_size: .; d_call: TRBD1; cdr3_nt: TGTGCCAGCAGCCCCGACAGGGTAGGGGACACTGAAGCTTTCTTT; cdr3_aa: CASSPDRVGDTEAFF
v_call: TRBV19; j_call: TRBJ2-3; clone_size: .; d_call: TRBD1; cdr3_nt: TGTGCCAGTAGAGACAGGGGGCGAACAGATACGCAGTATTTT; cdr3_aa: CASRDRGRTDTQYF
v_call: TRBV9; j_call: TRBJ1-2; clone_size: once; d_call: TRBD1; cdr3_nt: TGTGCCAGCAGGCCCGGACAGGGGGCGAGTGGCTACACCTTC; cdr3_aa: CASRPGQGASGYTF
v_call: TRBV13; j_call: TRBJ1-1; clone_size: few; d_call: TRBD1; cdr3_nt: TGTGCCAGCAGCTCCGCCCCACGGACAGGGGGCAGGAGGTACACTGAAGCTTTCTTT; cdr3_aa: CASSSAPRTGGRRYTEAFF
v_call: TRBV14; j_call: TRBJ1-1; clone_size: .; d_call: .; cdr3_nt: TGTGCCAGCAGTCTAGCGGGTTTGAACACTGAAGCTTTCTTT; cdr3_aa: CASSLAGLNTEAFF
v_call: TRBV7-8; j_call: TRBJ2-7; clone_size: few; d_call: .; cdr3_nt: TGTGCCAGCAGCTTCACTTACGAGCAGTACTTC; cdr3_aa: CASSFTYEQYF
v_call: TRBV5-1; j_call: TRBJ2-6; clone_size: .; d_call: TRBD1; cdr3_nt: TGCGCCAGCACCAGGACAGGGGATTACTCTGGGGCCAACGTCCTGACTTTC; cdr3_aa: CASTRTGDYSGANVLTF
v_call: TRBV10-3; j_call: TRBJ1-2; clone_size: .; d_call: TRBD1; cdr3_nt: TGTGCCATCAGTGAATCGGGGACAGGGAACTATGGCTACACCTTC; cdr3_aa: CAISESGTGNYGYTF
v_call: TRBV5-6; j_call: TRBJ2-7; clone_size: .; d_call: TRBD1; cdr3_nt: TGTGCCAGCAGCTTGGTAACAGGGGGCAGCTACGAGCAGTACTTC; cdr3_aa: CASSLVTGGSYEQYF
v_call: TRBV6-5; j_call: TRBJ2-7; clone_size: once; d_call: .; cdr3_nt: TGTGCCAGCAGTTACTCGCCAGGGATATACGAGCAGTACTTC; cdr3_aa: CASSYSPGIYEQYF
v_call: TRBV29-1; j_call: TRBJ1-2; clone_size: .; d_call: .; cdr3_nt: TGCAGCGTGGAGGGGCAGGGCCCAGCTAACTATGGCTACACCTTC; cdr3_aa: CSVEGQGPANYGYTF
v_call: TRBV18; j_call: TRBJ2-6; clone_size: .; d_call: .; cdr3_nt: TGTGCCAGCTCACCGAGCATGGGACATTTCTCCTCTGGGGCCAACGTCCTGACTTTC; cdr3_aa: CASSPSMGHFSSGANVLTF
v_call: TRBV30; j_call: TRBJ2-7; clone_size: .; d_call: .; cdr3_nt: TGTGCCTGGAGCCTCAGCGGCTTCGCCTACGAGCAGTACTTC; cdr3_aa: CAWSLSGFAYEQYF
v_call: TRBV4-1; j_call: TRBJ2-1; clone_size: .; d_call: .; cdr3_nt: TGCGCCAGCAGCCAATCAGCAGGGGCCCTCTACAATGAGCAGTTCTTC; cdr3_aa: CASSQSAGALYNEQFF